Shown below are 25 T cell receptor beta chains from a single sample sequenced in a study of blood T cell repertoires in COVID-19 (dated by TCRdb to 2018 to 2020). The library was built by means of the immunoSEQ multiplex PCR assay. TCRdb provides this immuneACCESS table in a form limited to in-frame rearrangements. Some clones are lacking; in checked studies, under half of them reflect an unresolved V gene, and why the rest are absent is not known. The sample table contains approximately 28,000 clones; only one count was recorded for 60% to 80% of them. In total, the top ten clones hold 7.8% of the sample. The sequenced sample consisted of peripheral blood. Every receptor here comes from a woman aged 65 to 85 with active or convalescent COVID-19.

The chain uses TRBV24-1 and TRBJ1-5, with unresolved D. With 3 bases removed from V and 7 bases from J, the gap between germline ends came to 9 bases. The CDR3 runs to 13 residues. The germline gives CDR1 KGHDR, CDR2 SFDVKD. CDR3 in DNA: TGTGCCACCAGTGATCTCCTAGGACAGCCCCAGCATTTT. Protein: CATSDLLGQPQHF.

As to this clone: An end of the junction does not agree with germline; a read error may underlie this. The CDR3 loop reads CASSIRSVGGTDTQCF. CDR3 coding DNA: TGTGCCAGTAGTATAAGGTCAGTTGGAGGCACAGATACGCAGTGTTTT. The chain is built from TRBV19 and TRBJ2-3, with D tentatively TRBD2 (5 bases). Germline assignment: CDR1 LNHDA and CDR2 SQIVND (reference sequence). CDR3 length equals 16 residues.

The chain carries TRBV5-6 and TRBJ1-2; TRBD1 matches at 12 bases. The CDR3 spans 14 residues. Germline CDR1 and CDR2: SGHDT and YYEEEE. The ends lost 2 bases at V and 8 bases at J; junction bases unmatched: 4. The DNA for the CDR3 is TGTGCCAGCAGCTTACGGGACAGGGGGCGAGGCTACACCTTC. The encoded protein is CASSLRDRGRGYTF.

The chain combines TRBV3-1 (or the pseudogene TRBV3-2) with TRBJ2-3; D gene uncertain. V lost 2 bases and J lost 3, with 9 bases in between. Germline V gives CDR1 LGHDT, CDR2 YNNKEL (reference sequence). This CDR3 contains 14 residues. CDR3 sequence: CASSQLSRTDTQYF. CDR3 coding DNA: TGTGCCAGCAGCCAACTTTCACGGACAGATACGCAGTATTTT.

The gene calls are TRBV9 and TRBJ2-3; TRBD1 agrees at 7 bases. Germline lookup yields CDR1 SGDLS and CDR2 YYNGEE. With 0 bases clipped from V and 0 bases from J, the junction kept 7 bases outside the gene matches. This CDR3 region has 17 residues. CDR3 sequence: CASSVGAGGSSTDTQYF. The CDR3 nucleotides are TGTGCCAGCAGCGTAGGGGCAGGGGGATCTAGCACAGATACGCAGTATTTT.

This chain links TRBV5-1 with TRBJ1-5; D is unclear. This CDR3 is 14 amino acids long. The ends were cut back, 0 bases at V and 10 bases at J, with 14 bases in the middle. CDR1 is SGHRS and CDR2 is YFSETQ in the germline V gene. CDR3 sequence (DNA): TGCGCCAGCAGCTTGGACAGCTCAGAGTATCCCCAGCATTTT. Encoded protein: CASSLDSSEYPQHF.

This clone was counted a few times. The chain is built from TRBV7-9 and TRBJ2-3; D may be TRBD1 (5 bases). With 5 bases removed from V and 2 bases from J, the gap between germline ends came to 11 bases. The CDR3 length is 14 residues. From germline, CDR1 is SEHNR and CDR2 FQNEAQ (reference sequence). Written as DNA, the CDR3 is TGTGCCAGCAGCCGTAGACAGTTCACAGATACGCAGTATTTT. This encodes CASSRRQFTDTQYF.

The V gene is TRBV10-2, the J gene TRBJ1-2, with 8 bases matching TRBD1. Germline assignment: CDR1 WSHSY and CDR2 SAAADI. The CDR3 spans 14 residues. The V gene end was trimmed by 6 bases and the J gene end by 4 bases; junction bases not matched to a gene: 7. CDR3 nucleotide sequence: TGCGCCAGCAGCCAGGACAGGGTTATCTATGGCTACACCTTC. Its translation: CASSQDRVIYGYTF.

The CDR3 DNA reads as TGTGCCAGCAGCTTAGTAAACCGGGACAAACGGAACTATGGCTACACCTTC. Translated, it gives CASSLVNRDKRNYGYTF. The chain links TRBV11-2 to TRBJ1-2; D perhaps matches TRBD1 (6 bases). Deletions cut 1 base from V and 2 bases from J, with 17 bases between. CDR3 length equals 17 residues. The germline CDR1 and CDR2 sequences are SGHAT and FQNNGV.

V and J are TRBV6-6 and TRBJ1-3, with D possibly being TRBD1 (5 bases). CDR1 and CDR2 (germline): MNHNY, SVGAGI (reference sequence). The CDR3 is 16 amino acids. V was pared by 2 bases and J by 2 bases, with 13 bases between. Here the CDR3 DNA reads TGTGCCAGCAGTTACCCCCCGACGGGGGCTGGAAACACCATATATTTT. This codes for CASSYPPTGAGNTIYF.

The chain recombines TRBV27 with TRBJ2-3, with 16 bases lining up with TRBD2. Germline lookup yields CDR1 MNHEY and CDR2 SMNVEV (reference sequence). J gave up 4 bases and V 7 bases, and 11 bases lay outside the gene matches. The CDR3 is made up of 18 amino acids. The CDR3 is CASTRQKGLAGGADTQYF. The CDR3, as DNA: TGTGCCAGCACCCGACAGAAGGGACTAGCGGGAGGGGCAGATACGCAGTATTTT.

The chain combines TRBV7-2 with TRBJ2-1; TRBD2 matches at 8 bases. The ends lost 2 bases at V and 0 bases at J; junction bases unmatched: 12. CDR1 and CDR2 from the germline V gene are SGHTA and FQGNSA. The CDR3 is 19 residues long. This CDR3 is CASSLSIGGGRSSYNEQFF. Here the CDR3 DNA reads TGTGCCAGCAGCTTAAGTATCGGGGGGGGCCGGAGCTCCTACAATGAGCAGTTCTTC.

The V gene is TRBV11-2, the J gene TRBJ2-3, with 8 bases lining up with TRBD2. The CDR3 contains 15 residues. The germline V gene encodes CDR1 SGHAT and CDR2 FQNNGV. Unmatched junction bases numbered 11, after V lost 6 bases and J lost 6 bases. Here the CDR3 DNA reads TGTGCCAGCAGAGAGGGCCGGGGGGGTTATGATACGCAGTATTTT. Translated: CASREGRGGYDTQYF.

The J gene is TRBJ1-1, the V gene TRBV11-3; D gene uncertain. CDR3 length: 13 amino acids. Looked up from germline, CDR1 is SGHNT and CDR2 is YENEEA. Trimming removed 3 bases from V and 5 bases from J, with 10 bases in between. The CDR3, as DNA: TGTGCCAGCAGCTTCAGTGAAGCGACTGAAGCTTTCTTT. Its protein is CASSFSEATEAFF.

This clone has only a few counts. CDR3 in amino acids: CASSPIPTSGFNGVQYF. CDR3 in DNA: TGTGCCAGCAGTCCAATCCCCACTAGCGGGTTTAATGGGGTGCAGTATTTT. The V call is TRBV28, the J call TRBJ2-3; TRBD2 agrees at 9 bases. From germline, CDR1 is MDHEN and CDR2 SYDVKM. There are 17 residues in the CDR3. V shed 5 bases and J 11 bases; nucleotides not matched to a gene: 20.

This rearrangement joins TRBV28 to TRBJ2-3; TRBD2 might be the D (5 bases). The CDR3 length is 15 residues. Germline V gene data show CDR1 as MDHEN and CDR2 as SYDVKM. The V end lost 3 bases, the J end lost 5 bases, and 15 bases lay between the germline ends. The CDR3 here is CASSFVGIGEDTQYF. In nucleotides, the CDR3 is TGTGCCAGCAGTTTTGTCGGGATTGGTGAAGATACGCAGTATTTT.

The rearrangement joins TRBV28 to TRBJ2-7, with 7 bases matching TRBD1. CDR3 length: 14 amino acids. CDR1 is MDHEN, CDR2 SYDVKM, per germline. V gave up 2 bases and J gave up 2 bases; unmatched junction bases: 3. CDR3 coding DNA: TGTGCCAGCAGTTTAACAGGGGACCCCTACGAGCAGTACTTC. Its protein product is CASSLTGDPYEQYF.

The chain carries TRBV13 and TRBJ2-5; D remains unclear. CDR3 length equals 14 residues. V lost 3 bases, J lost 1 base, and 9 bases lay in between. CDR1 is PRHDT, CDR2 FYEKMQ, per germline (reference sequence). The CDR3 region is CASSFQLLQETQYF. The CDR3 DNA reads TGTGCCAGCAGCTTCCAACTTCTCCAAGAGACCCAGTACTTC.

The V call is TRBV9, the J call TRBJ2-3; D call uncertain. Germline V gives CDR1 SGDLS, CDR2 YYNGEE. CDR3 length: 12 amino acids. Between the trimmed V and J ends, which lost 4 bases and 4 bases, there was a span of 7 bases. The CDR3 nucleotides read TGTGCCAGCAGCCCTCACTCAGATACGCAGTATTTT. Amino acids: CASSPHSDTQYF.

This clone was recorded a few times. The chain is built from TRBV18 and TRBJ2-7; 8 bases align to TRBD1. Germline CDR1 reads KGHSH; CDR2 reads LQKENI. The length of the CDR3 is 15 residues. The V gene end was trimmed by 3 bases and the J gene end by 5 bases; junction bases not matched to a gene: 9. The CDR3 loop reads CASSPPVPGGNEQYF. The CDR3 coding sequence is TGTGCCAGCTCACCCCCGGTCCCAGGGGGCAACGAGCAGTACTTC.

The chain recombines TRBV5-1 with TRBJ1-2, with 7 bases that match TRBD1. CDR1 is SGHRS and CDR2 is YFSETQ in the germline V gene. Losses at the gene ends were 3 bases for V and 2 bases for J; bases not matched to a gene: 1. The CDR3 runs to 13 residues. CDR3: CASSSGQNYGYTF. CDR3 DNA: TGCGCCAGCAGCTCGGGACAGAACTATGGCTACACCTTC.

This rearrangement joins TRBV5-5 to TRBJ1-4, with 9 bases fitting TRBD1. V was pared by 1 base and J by 2 bases, with 9 bases of the junction left unmatched. The germline V gene has CDR1 SGHKS and CDR2 YYEKEE (reference sequence). There are 18 residues in the CDR3. The CDR3 region is CASSLSIGGTGTNEKLFF. CDR3 coding DNA: TGTGCCAGCAGCTTGTCAATCGGGGGGACAGGGACTAATGAAAAACTGTTTTTT.

Worth noting for this clone: Other DNA sequences in this specimen translate into the identical CDR3. This chain uses TRBV11-1 with TRBJ2-7; 13 nucleotides agree with TRBD2. The CDR3 covers 16 residues. CDR1 and CDR2 from the germline V gene are SGHAT and FQDESV (reference sequence). The trim removed 1 base at V and 6 bases at J, leaving 6 bases unmatched. CDR3 sequence (DNA): TGTGCCAGCAGCTTAGGAGGGGGACTAGCGGGGTCCGAGCAGTACTTC. It yields the protein CASSLGGGLAGSEQYF.

This clone has only a few counts. The chain couples TRBV18 to TRBJ2-7, with D possibly TRBD1 on 7 matching bases. In germline, CDR1 is KGHSH, CDR2 LQKENI. This CDR3 contains 16 residues. Trimming pared 3 bases from V and 3 bases from J, leaving 18 bases between. The CDR3 loop is CASSPPVQGGVYEQYF. As DNA, the CDR3 is TGTGCCAGCTCACCTCCGGTCCAGGGGGGCGTCTACGAGCAGTACTTC.

The gene calls are TRBV7-2 and TRBJ2-7; possibly TRBD2 for D (6 bases). The CDR3 is 14 residues long. Germline V gives CDR1 SGHTA, CDR2 FQGNSA. Trimming took 7 bases from V and 2 from J, leaving 15 bases between them. The CDR3 sequence: CASTDATGAYEQYF. For the CDR3, the DNA is TGTGCCAGCACCGACGCCACGGGGGCCTACGAGCAGTACTTC.